This T cell receptor (beta chain) is drawn from a study of control samples from healthy donors and cancer patients. CDR1 SEHNR and CDR2 FQNEAQ come from the germline V gene (reference sequence). The CDR3 runs to 14 residues. Trimming left V 0 bases short and J 3 bases short, with 6 bases between. TCRdb's copy holds only in-frame clones and misses some; the assay was immunoSEQ multiplex PCR. There are 60,000 to 75,000 clones in the sample; around 87% occur only once, and under 3% lies in the top ten. The genes are TRBV7-9 and TRBJ1-5; D is uncertain. The origin of this receptor is a woman aged 50 to 60 with head and neck cancer. Source material: PBMCs. Written as DNA, the CDR3 is TGTGCCAGCAGCTTAGCGAACGCCAATCAGCCCCAGCATTTT. Amino acid sequence: CASSLANANQPQHF.